Shown below are 14 T cell receptor beta chains from a single sample sequenced in a study of blood T cell repertoires in COVID-19. The table came from immunoSEQ multiplex PCR; TCRdb's copy has only in-frame clones and leaves some out. The sample lists just under 50,000 clones, 90% occurring once. The sequenced material came from peripheral blood. All receptors derive from a human donor in a cohort sampled during active COVID-19.

The rearrangement joins TRBV7-9 to TRBJ2-7; TRBD2 agrees at 8 bases. This CDR3 is built from 15 residues. The trim removed 1 base at V and 3 bases at J, leaving 5 bases unmatched. Germline V CDR1 and CDR2: SEHNR, FQNEAQ (reference sequence). CDR3 DNA: TGTGCCAGCAGCTTAGGGATTAGCGGGAACTACGAGCAGTACTTC. Residues: CASSLGISGNYEQYF.

V and J are TRBV15 and TRBJ1-3, with TRBD1 as a possible D gene (5 bases). Germline loops: CDR1 LNHNV, CDR2 YYDKDF (reference sequence). This CDR3 has 14 residues. V was pared by 8 bases and J by 0 bases, with 11 bases between. CDR3 residues: CATAGQDSGNTIYF. The DNA for the CDR3 is TGTGCCACCGCAGGACAAGACTCTGGAAACACCATATATTTT.

The chain employs TRBV2 and TRBJ2-7, with 9 bases aligning to TRBD1. The V and J ends lost 6 bases and 1 base, in that order; junction bases with no gene match: 7. The CDR3 runs to 15 residues. The germline gives CDR1 SNHLY, CDR2 FYNNEI. CDR3 sequence reads: CASREQGALSYEQYF. CDR3 nucleotides: TGTGCCAGCAGGGAACAGGGGGCCCTGTCCTACGAGCAGTACTTC.

V and J are TRBV5-1 and TRBJ1-4; D is undetermined. Trimming left V 0 bases short and J 4 bases short, with 4 bases between. The CDR3 spans 13 residues. CDR1 and CDR2 (germline): SGHRS, YFSETQ. DNA of the CDR3: TGCGCCAGCAGCTTGGGACTTAATGAAAAACTGTTTTTT. Protein sequence: CASSLGLNEKLFF.

The chain carries TRBV9 and TRBJ2-7; 13 nucleotides match TRBD2. The CDR3 is 17 residues long. V lost 3 bases, J lost 2 bases, and 8 bases stayed unmatched. Germline-derived CDR1 and CDR2 are SGDLS and YYNGEE. The CDR3 sequence: CASSAGTSGTLAYEQYF. The CDR3, as DNA: TGTGCCAGCAGCGCCGGGACTAGCGGGACATTGGCCTACGAGCAGTACTTC.

In this sample, this clone turned up a few times. The chain uses TRBV10-1 and TRBJ2-2; maybe TRBD1 (6 bases). Germline values: CDR1 WNHNN, CDR2 SYGVQD (reference sequence). V was cut by 0 bases and J by 1 base, with 6 bases left in between. This CDR3 spans 15 amino acids. The CDR3 sequence is CASSESDRNTGELFF. The DNA for the CDR3 is TGCGCCAGCAGTGAGTCGGACAGGAACACCGGGGAGCTGTTTTTT.

The V call is TRBV20-1, the J call TRBJ1-5, with D possibly TRBD1 on 5 matching bases. CDR3 length: 13 residues. Germline values: CDR1 DFQATT, CDR2 SNEGSKA (reference sequence). Trimming took off 3 bases at V and 5 bases at J, with 11 bases between the two ends. The CDR3 bases are TGCAGTGCTAGTTCCAGGGTCGATCAGCCCCAGCATTTT. Translated, it gives CSASSRVDQPQHF.

This clone turned up a few times. V and J are TRBV7-9 and TRBJ2-7, with 11 bases that match TRBD2. The trim removed 6 bases at V and 2 bases at J, leaving 3 bases unmatched. Germline-derived CDR1 and CDR2 are SEHNR and FQNEAQ (reference sequence). The CDR3 has 14 residues. CDR3 DNA sequence: TGTGCCAGCAGGTCGACTAGCGGGACCTACGAGCAGTACGTC. Residues: CASRSTSGTYEQYV.

The gene calls are TRBV5-6 and TRBJ1-2; 10 bases are shared with TRBD1. CDR1 is SGHDT and CDR2 is YYEEEE in the germline V gene. V gave up 0 bases and J gave up 12 bases; unmatched junction bases: 5. The CDR3 contains 13 residues. The CDR3 DNA reads TGTGCCAGCAGCTTGGCCGGGACAGGGGAGAACACCTTC. It specifies CASSLAGTGENTF.

The chain couples TRBV5-1 to TRBJ1-1; D remains unclear. The CDR3 extends over 16 amino acids. CDR1 SGHRS and CDR2 YFSETQ come from the germline V gene. V was pared by 6 bases and J by 0 bases, with 18 bases between. DNA of the CDR3: TGCGCCAGCACCCGCGGCGGAGGTGGAGTGAACACTGAAGCTTTCTTT. Residues: CASTRGGGGVNTEAFF.

The chain uses TRBV5-1 and TRBJ2-2; TRBD1 matches at 11 bases. Germline assignment: CDR1 SGHRS and CDR2 YFSETQ. V was pared by 0 bases and J by 6 bases, with 1 base of the junction left unmatched. The CDR3 covers 15 residues. The CDR3 region has the DNA TGCGCCAGCAGCTTGGGGACAGGGGGCGCCGGGGAGCTGTTTTTT. Protein product: CASSLGTGGAGELFF.

V usage is TRBV10-3 and J usage is TRBJ1-1; D possibly corresponds to TRBD1 (5 bases). The germline gives CDR1 ENHRY, CDR2 SYGVKD. V was trimmed by 7 bases and J by 6 bases, leaving 12 bases between them. The CDR3 is 12 residues long. The CDR3 nucleotides read TGTGCCATCAAAGAACAGGACGCTGAAGCTTTCTTT. The encoded protein is CAIKEQDAEAFF.

The chain has TRBV5-1 and TRBJ2-1, with 16 bases fitting TRBD2. Germline-derived CDR1 and CDR2 are SGHRS and YFSETQ. Trimming cost V 3 bases and J 8 bases; bases outside gene matches: 5. The CDR3 totals 16 residues. CDR3 protein: CASSSGLAGGLDEQFF. CDR3 DNA sequence: TGCGCCAGCAGCTCGGGACTAGCGGGAGGGTTGGATGAGCAGTTCTTC.

This clone came up once. The CDR3 is CASSIGTSGTYEQYF. CDR3 coding DNA: TGTGCCAGCAGTATTGGGACTAGCGGTACCTACGAGCAGTACTTC. The genes are TRBV27 and TRBJ2-7; 11 nucleotides match TRBD2. Trimming cost V 5 bases and J 2 bases; bases outside gene matches: 5. CDR3 length: 15 residues. Looked up from germline, CDR1 is MNHEY and CDR2 is SMNVEV (reference sequence).